What follows are 16 T cell receptor beta chains derived from one specimen sequenced in a study of early T cells in non-severe SARS-CoV-2 infection. From the 5' RACE reads, TCRdb called clonotypes with MiXCR, one entry per CDR3 protein. This table holds roughly 34,000 distinct CDR3 sequences, under 4.5% found once. Material for sequencing was whole blood. All receptors come from an adult who was a healthcare worker with PCR-confirmed SARS-CoV-2 infection or an uninfected control (not recorded which).

This clonotype was counted many times. The genes are TRBV5-1 and TRBJ2-1; D unclear. Germline CDR1 is SGHRS and CDR2 is YFSETQ. V gave up 7 bases and J gave up 4 bases, with 9 bases separating them. The CDR3 runs to 12 residues. The CDR3 nucleotides are TGCGCCAGCTACCTCTCTTACAATGAGCAGTTCTTC. Translated, it gives CASYLSYNEQFF.

At least ten counts were recorded for this clonotype. V and J are TRBV7-2 and TRBJ2-2; no firm D call. There are 15 residues in the CDR3. Per the germline V gene, CDR1 is SGHTA and CDR2 is FQGNSA. The V and J ends lost 5 bases and 1 base respectively, with 11 bases between them. The CDR3 coding sequence is TGTGCCAGCAGCAGACAAAGACAGAACACCGGGGAGCTGTTTTTT. It codes for CASSRQRQNTGELFF.

The gene calls are TRBV27 and TRBJ2-3; 7 bases fit TRBD1. Germline V lookup: CDR1 MNHEY, CDR2 SMNVEV (reference sequence). This CDR3 is 15 amino acids long. Germline trimming cut 1 base from V and 1 base from J; bases unmatched to any gene: 2. DNA of the CDR3: TGTGCCAGCAGTTTATACAGGGGCGGCACAGATACGCAGTATTTT. It yields the protein CASSLYRGGTDTQYF.

The chain recombines TRBV11-2 with TRBJ2-7; tentatively, D is TRBD1 or TRBD2 (5 bases each). V lost 3 bases, J lost 1 base, and 10 bases lay in between. The CDR3 spans 14 residues. Germline V gene sequence: CDR1 SGHAT, CDR2 FQNNGV. The CDR3, as DNA: TGTGCCAGCAGCTTCGCCGGGGCGTCCTACGAGCAGTACTTC. This encodes CASSFAGASYEQYF.

The sample holds many counts of this clonotype. The chain uses TRBV7-8 and TRBJ2-1, with D tentatively TRBD1 or TRBD2 (5 bases each). This CDR3 region has 14 residues. Germline V gene lookup returns CDR1 SGHVS and CDR2 FQNEAQ. V shed 5 bases and J shed 7 bases, with 15 bases lying between them. The CDR3 DNA reads TGTGCCAGCAGCCCAGGGTTGGGAGTAAATGAGCAGTTCTTC. Protein product: CASSPGLGVNEQFF.

This clonotype occurred many times. The genes are TRBV10-2 and TRBJ1-5; 7 bases agree with TRBD1. J lost 7 bases, V lost 8 bases, and 5 bases had no gene match. This CDR3 has 12 residues. Germline V gene data show CDR1 as WSHSY and CDR2 as SAAADI. The CDR3 sequence: CASRQGDQPQHF. CDR3 DNA sequence: TGCGCCAGCCGGCAGGGGGACCAGCCCCAGCATTTT.

The sample holds many counts of this clonotype. V is TRBV29-1 and J is TRBJ1-2; no clear D. With 5 bases removed from V and 12 bases from J, the gap between germline ends came to 10 bases. Germline V gene data show CDR1 as SQVTM and CDR2 as ANQGSEA. This CDR3 spans 9 amino acids. The CDR3 nucleotides are TGCAGCGTTCCAGGTGACGACACCTTC. This encodes CSVPGDDTF.

This clonotype was detected ten times or more. The chain combines TRBV5-1 with TRBJ1-2; D is ambiguous. V dropped 0 bases and J dropped 3 bases, with 9 bases sitting between them. In germline, CDR1 is SGHRS, CDR2 YFSETQ. The CDR3 runs 14 residues. The CDR3 DNA sequence: TGCGCCAGCAGCTTGGAGCAGCTTGACTATGGCTACACCTTC. Its protein product is CASSLEQLDYGYTF. The whole variable domain, remainder taken from reference TRBV5-1 and TRBJ1-2, is KAGVTQTPRYLIKTRGQQVTLSCSPISGHRSVSWYQQTPGQGLQFLFEYFSETQRNKGNFPGRFSGRQFSNSRSEMNVSTLELGDSALYLCASSLEQLDYGYTFGSGTRLTVV.

This clonotype was counted at least ten times. This chain's CDR3 is CASSDFAGANVLTF. The CDR3 DNA reads as TGTGCCAGCAGTGATTTCGCGGGGGCCAACGTCCTGACTTTC. This chain links TRBV25-1 with TRBJ2-6; D not resolved. Germline values: CDR1 MGHDK, CDR2 SYGVNS. The V gene lost 3 bases and the J gene lost 4 bases, with 7 bases spanning the gap. CDR3 length equals 14 residues.

At least ten counts were recorded for this clonotype. The CDR3 loop is CASSYNPDTNSPLHF. In DNA, the CDR3 is TGTGCCAGCAGCTACAATCCGGACACGAATTCACCCCTCCACTTT. V is TRBV3-1 and J is TRBJ1-6; TRBD1 might be the D (5 bases). CDR1 is LGHDT, CDR2 YNNKEL, per germline (reference sequence). The V and J ends lost 5 bases and 7 bases respectively, with 15 bases between them. The CDR3 consists of 15 residues.

There are many counts of this clonotype. DNA of the CDR3: TGTGCCAGCAGCCAGGGGGAGGCTTATGGCTACACCTTC. Translated, it gives CASSQGEAYGYTF. The V gene is TRBV7-9, the J gene TRBJ1-2; 7 bases map to TRBD1. With 5 bases clipped from V and 5 bases from J, the junction kept 5 bases outside the gene matches. The CDR3 is made up of 13 amino acids. Germline values: CDR1 SEHNR, CDR2 FQNEAQ (reference sequence). The whole variable domain, remainder taken from reference TRBV7-9 and TRBJ1-2, is DTGVSQNPRHKITKRGQNVTFRCDPISEHNRLYWYRQTLGQGPEFLTYFQNEAQLEKSRLLSDRFSAERPKGSFSTLEIQRTEQGDSAMYLCASSQGEAYGYTFGSGTRLTVV.

The chain is built from TRBV5-1 and TRBJ2-2; 7 bases are a match to TRBD1. The CDR3 consists of 15 residues. Looked up from germline, CDR1 is SGHRS and CDR2 is YFSETQ. With V trimmed by 3 bases and J by 4 bases, 6 bases remained unmatched. CDR3 in amino acids: CASSSSSGGTGELFF. For the CDR3, the DNA is TGCGCCAGCAGCTCATCGTCAGGGGGCACCGGGGAGCTGTTTTTT.

This clonotype was picked up many times. The chain links TRBV12-3 or TRBV12-4 to TRBJ1-3; D gene uncertain. Trimming removed 1 base from V and 3 bases from J, with 7 bases in between. The CDR3 has 14 residues. The CDR3 loop is CASSLGTDGNTIYF. The DNA of the CDR3 is TGTGCCAGCAGTTTAGGGACGGATGGAAACACCATATATTTT.

This clonotype was seen many times. The V call is TRBV19, the J call TRBJ1-5; D call uncertain. CDR3 length: 14 residues. The germline CDR1 and CDR2 sequences are LNHDA and SQIVND (reference sequence). With 10 bases removed from V and 3 bases from J, the gap between germline ends came to 16 bases. The chain's CDR3 is CATSPGSHNQPQHF. The CDR3 region has the DNA TGTGCCACCAGCCCCGGCAGCCACAATCAGCCCCAGCATTTT. The complete variable domain, with remaining parts taken from reference TRBV19 and TRBJ1-5, reads DGGITQSPKYLFRKEGQNVTLSCEQNLNHDAMYWYRQDPGQGLRLIYYSQIVNDFQKGDIAEGYSVSREKKESFPLTVTSAQKNPTAFYLCATSPGSHNQPQHFGDGTRLSIL.

This clonotype was seen ten or more times. V and J are TRBV11-2 and TRBJ2-5, with a weak D call TRBD1 (6 bases). The CDR3 totals 17 residues. CDR1 and CDR2 from the germline V gene are SGHAT and FQNNGV. The V and J ends lost 5 bases and 0 bases respectively, with 19 bases between them. The CDR3 is CASSPLLDSLYQETQYF. The CDR3, as DNA: TGTGCCAGCAGCCCACTATTGGACAGCCTGTACCAAGAGACCCAGTACTTC.

The chain carries TRBV5-8 and TRBJ2-5; weak D call: TRBD2 (6 bases). Germline V CDR1 and CDR2: SGHTS, YDEGEE. The CDR3 extends over 14 amino acids. Trimming pared 4 bases from V and 1 base from J, leaving 11 bases between. The CDR3 sequence is CASSGGAFQETQYF. The CDR3, as DNA: TGTGCCAGCAGCGGCGGGGCCTTCCAAGAGACCCAGTACTTC.